This entry lists 27 T cell receptor beta chains sequenced from one sample in a study of CXCR3-negative and CXCR3-positive naive CD8 T cells. TRB cDNA was prepared as libraries by UMI-labeled 5' RACE. TCRdb re-called the 5' RACE reads and shows each CDR3 protein once, DNA omitted. The listing contains 40,000 to 45,000 distinct CDR3 sequences. The sequencing input was memory CD8+ T cells from blood. The receptor set was obtained from a human donor in good health. Some clones in this sample may be carry-over from other donors' samples.

The rearrangement links TRBV7-9 to TRBJ2-5; absent DNA, TCRdb's TRBD1 call cannot be checked. Looked up from germline, CDR1 is SEHNR and CDR2 is FQNEAQ (reference sequence). The CDR3 loop spans 15 amino acids. This CDR3 reads CASSETGQNQETQYF.

The rearrangement links TRBV4-1 to TRBJ2-6; TCRdb returns TRBD2, unconfirmable since there is no DNA. The CDR3 length is 16 residues. Germline V gene lookup returns CDR1 MGHRA and CDR2 YSYEKL. The CDR3: CASSHLEAVWANVLTF.

V gene TRBV28 combines with J gene TRBJ2-1; the D call of TRBD1 rests on TCRdb alone, since no DNA is present to check it. This CDR3 is 15 amino acids long. Germline V gives CDR1 MDHEN, CDR2 SYDVKM. CDR3 region: CASSPGREIHNEQFF. The full variable domain, with the rest looked up from reference TRBV28 and TRBJ2-1, is DVKVTQSSRYLVKRTGEKVFLECVQDMDHENMFWYRQDPGLGLRLIYFSYDVKMKEKGDIPEGYSVSREKKERFSLILESASTNQTSMYLCASSPGREIHNEQFFGPGTRLTVL.

The rearrangement joins TRBV29-1 to TRBJ1-2; as DNA is missing, the TRBD1 call by TCRdb cannot be tested. Germline assignment: CDR1 SQVTM and CDR2 ANQGSEA. The CDR3 runs 16 residues. CDR3 loop: CSVPGQGVKGGYGYTF.

The rearrangement uses TRBV6-5 and TRBJ2-7; TCRdb proposes TRBD2, but this gene call is untestable without DNA. There are 15 residues in the CDR3. Germline loops: CDR1 MNHEY, CDR2 SVGAGI. This CDR3 reads CASSYSVLAGDEQYF.

The chain recombines TRBV10-3 with TRBJ2-6; TCRdb gives TRBD1 as the D gene, but with no DNA this cannot be confirmed. The CDR3 sequence is 16 residues long. Germline V gene sequence: CDR1 ENHRY, CDR2 SYGVKD. CDR3 residues: CAISGDTGKRANVLTF.

The chain uses TRBV7-6 and TRBJ1-1; with no DNA, the TCRdb D assignment of TRBD1 cannot be verified. Germline V gene lookup returns CDR1 SGHVS and CDR2 FNYEAQ. There are 17 residues in the CDR3. CDR3: CASSGGQGGTRNTEAFF.

The chain carries TRBV14 and TRBJ2-1; as DNA is missing, the TRBD1 call by TCRdb cannot be tested. The CDR3 runs to 16 residues. Germline values: CDR1 SGHDN, CDR2 FVKESK. The chain's CDR3 is CASSRGTSESYNEQFF. Based on the CDR3 plus reference TRBV14 and TRBJ2-1, the full variable domain is EAGVTQFPSHSVIEKGQTVTLRCDPISGHDNLYWYRRVMGKEIKFLLHFVKESKQDESGMPNNRFLAERTGGTYSTLKVQPAELEDSGVYFCASSRGTSESYNEQFFGPGTRLTVL.

This chain links TRBV28 with TRBJ2-1. The germline V gene has CDR1 MDHEN and CDR2 SYDVKM. This CDR3 has 13 amino acids. This chain's CDR3 is CASSWGSNNEQFF.

The rearrangement uses TRBV28 and TRBJ2-7; the TCRdb D gene call, TRBD1, has no DNA to confirm it. The V gene's germline CDR1 is MDHEN and CDR2 SYDVKM. The CDR3 totals 17 residues. CDR3 region: CASSSRGMGALSYEQYF.

The CDR3: CSARDLGEGALNSPLHF. The chain links TRBV20-1 to TRBJ1-6; there is no DNA to check the TCRdb D call of TRBD1. The CDR3 is made up of 17 amino acids. Germline V CDR1 and CDR2: DFQATT, SNEGSKA (reference sequence).

The chain uses TRBV6-1 and TRBJ1-2; there is no DNA to check the TCRdb D call of TRBD1. Germline values: CDR1 MNHNS, CDR2 SASEGT. The CDR3 totals 14 residues. The CDR3 is CASSEKEGASGYTF.

The chain joins TRBV6-6 to TRBJ1-5. This CDR3 is 13 amino acids long. Germline values: CDR1 MNHNY, CDR2 SVGAGI (reference sequence). This CDR3 is CASSFPSNQPQHF.

This chain uses TRBV28 with TRBJ2-3; checking the TCRdb D call of TRBD2 is not possible without DNA. This CDR3 spans 14 amino acids. Germline values: CDR1 MDHEN, CDR2 SYDVKM. CDR3 sequence reads: CASSFGSFTDTQYF.

The CDR3 sequence is CSVVGRGETQYF. The V call is TRBV29-1, the J call TRBJ2-5. The CDR3 contains 12 residues. Germline CDR1 is SQVTM and CDR2 is ANQGSEA.

The V call is TRBV4-2, the J call TRBJ2-3; without DNA, the TCRdb call of TRBD1 cannot be checked. This CDR3 contains 13 residues. CDR1 LGHNA and CDR2 YNFKEQ come from the germline V gene. The CDR3: CASSQGSGGTQYF.

This clonotype is called medium-sized based on its frequency. The chain's CDR3 is CASSDDPNTNTGELFF. The chain has TRBV6-4 and TRBJ2-2. The CDR3 consists of 16 residues. Germline V gene data show CDR1 as MRHNA and CDR2 as SNTAGT.

The CDR3 is CASSYSPMSEQFF. The V gene is TRBV6-5, the J gene TRBJ2-1. The germline gives CDR1 MNHEY, CDR2 SVGAGI. This CDR3 contains 13 residues.

This chain joins TRBV28 and TRBJ2-5; the D gene TCRdb calls, TRBD1, cannot be checked with no DNA. The CDR3 is 14 amino acids. Germline CDR1 reads MDHEN; CDR2 reads SYDVKM. CDR3 region: CASQLGDSQETQYF.

The chain joins TRBV4-3 to TRBJ2-1; the D gene TCRdb calls, TRBD1, cannot be checked with no DNA. Germline CDR1 LGHNA, CDR2 YSLEER. The CDR3 is 18 amino acids. This chain's CDR3 is CASSQDDLEGEIYNEQFF.

This chain uses TRBV2 with TRBJ1-5; TCRdb selects TRBD1, and the lack of DNA leaves this call unchecked. This CDR3 comprises 15 residues. Germline CDR1 and CDR2: SNHLY and FYNNEI. Here the CDR3 reads CASSETGGGNQPQHF.

The chain is built from TRBV7-9 and TRBJ1-5; TCRdb outputs TRBD1, but without DNA this stays unchecked. This CDR3 region has 15 residues. Germline V lookup: CDR1 SEHNR, CDR2 FQNEAQ (reference sequence). The CDR3 here is CASSLVGDSNQPQHF.

The chain carries TRBV12-3 or TRBV12-4 and TRBJ2-7; TCRdb picks TRBD2, but there is no DNA to check that call. This CDR3 contains 14 residues. CDR3 sequence reads: CASSKRGTFGEQYF.

The chain combines TRBV10-1 with TRBJ2-2. This CDR3 is built from 13 residues. In germline, CDR1 is WNHNN, CDR2 SYGVQD (reference sequence). The chain's CDR3 is CASSESETGELFF.

CDR3 loop: CSVAQTGLGQFF. This rearrangement joins TRBV29-1 to TRBJ2-1; with no DNA, the TCRdb D assignment of TRBD1 cannot be verified. The germline gives CDR1 SQVTM, CDR2 ANQGSEA. The CDR3 consists of 12 residues.

The chain has TRBV20-1 and TRBJ2-7. The CDR3 is 14 amino acids. CDR1 is DFQATT and CDR2 is SNEGSKA in the germline V gene (reference sequence). The CDR3 region is CSATWIGSSYEQYF.

The chain is built from TRBV28 and TRBJ1-5; TCRdb lists TRBD1, though no DNA is available to test this call. This CDR3 has 13 residues. CDR1 is MDHEN and CDR2 is SYDVKM in the germline V gene. The CDR3 spells CASSDRGLQPQHF.